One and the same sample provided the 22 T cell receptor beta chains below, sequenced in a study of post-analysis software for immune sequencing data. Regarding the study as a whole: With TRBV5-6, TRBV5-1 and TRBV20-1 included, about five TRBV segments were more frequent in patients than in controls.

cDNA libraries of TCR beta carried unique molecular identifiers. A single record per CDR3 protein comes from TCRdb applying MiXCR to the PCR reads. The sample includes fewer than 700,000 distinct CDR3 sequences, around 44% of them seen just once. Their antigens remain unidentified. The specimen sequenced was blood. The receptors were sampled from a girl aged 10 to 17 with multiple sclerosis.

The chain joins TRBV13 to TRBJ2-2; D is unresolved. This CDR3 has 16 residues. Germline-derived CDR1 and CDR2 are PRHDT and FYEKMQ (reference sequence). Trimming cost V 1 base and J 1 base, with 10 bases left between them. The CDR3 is CASSLDTEKNTGELFF. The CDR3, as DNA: TGTGCCAGCAGCTTAGATACGGAGAAGAACACCGGGGAGCTGTTTTTT.

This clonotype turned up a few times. CDR3 bases: TGTGCCAGCGGGATCAAGGGGGGCTACAATGAGCAGTTCTTC. Translating it yields CASGIKGGYNEQFF. The rearrangement links TRBV12-3 or TRBV12-4 to TRBJ2-1, with D perhaps given as TRBD1 or TRBD2 (6 bases each). V lost 8 bases and J lost 3, with 14 bases in between. The CDR3 spans 14 residues.

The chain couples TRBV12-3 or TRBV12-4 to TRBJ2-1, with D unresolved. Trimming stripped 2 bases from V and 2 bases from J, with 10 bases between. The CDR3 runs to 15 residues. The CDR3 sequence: CASSLMGQAYNEQFF. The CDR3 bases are TGTGCCAGCAGTTTAATGGGTCAGGCCTACAATGAGCAGTTCTTC.

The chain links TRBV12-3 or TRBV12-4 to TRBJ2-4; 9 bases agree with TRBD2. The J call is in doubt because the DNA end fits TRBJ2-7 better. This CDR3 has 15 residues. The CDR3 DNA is TGTGCCAGCAGTTCTCGTAGCGGGAGAACCTACGAGCAGTACTTC. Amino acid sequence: CASSSRSGRTYEQYF.

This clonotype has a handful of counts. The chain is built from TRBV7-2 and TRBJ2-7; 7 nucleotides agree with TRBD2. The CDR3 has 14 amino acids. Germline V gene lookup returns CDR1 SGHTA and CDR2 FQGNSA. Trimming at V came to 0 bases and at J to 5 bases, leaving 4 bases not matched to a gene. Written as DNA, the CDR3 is TGTGCCAGCAGCTTAGCGGGAGGGCCAAACGAGCAGTACTTC. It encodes CASSLAGGPNEQYF.

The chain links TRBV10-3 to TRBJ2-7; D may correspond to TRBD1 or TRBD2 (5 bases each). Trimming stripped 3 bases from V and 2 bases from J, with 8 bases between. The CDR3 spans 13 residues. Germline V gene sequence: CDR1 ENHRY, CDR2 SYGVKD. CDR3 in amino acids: CAISERGAYEQYF. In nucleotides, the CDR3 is TGTGCCATCAGTGAAAGGGGAGCCTACGAGCAGTACTTC.

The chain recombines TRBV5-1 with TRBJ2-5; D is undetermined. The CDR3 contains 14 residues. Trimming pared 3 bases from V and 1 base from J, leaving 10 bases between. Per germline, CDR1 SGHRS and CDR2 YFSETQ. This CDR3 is CASSYGPSQETQYF. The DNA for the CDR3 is TGCGCCAGCAGCTACGGGCCTTCCCAAGAGACCCAGTACTTC.

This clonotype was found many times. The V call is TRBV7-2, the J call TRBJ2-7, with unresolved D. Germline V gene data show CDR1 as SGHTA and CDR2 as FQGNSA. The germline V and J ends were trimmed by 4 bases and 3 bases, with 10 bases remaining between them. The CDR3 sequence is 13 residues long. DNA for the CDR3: TGTGCCAGCAGCTCACGTAGAGGCTACGAGCAGTACTTC. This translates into CASSSRRGYEQYF.

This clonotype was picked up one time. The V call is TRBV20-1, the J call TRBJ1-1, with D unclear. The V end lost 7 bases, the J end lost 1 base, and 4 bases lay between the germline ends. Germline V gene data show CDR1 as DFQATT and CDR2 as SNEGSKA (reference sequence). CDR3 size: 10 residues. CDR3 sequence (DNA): TGCAGTGTCTCGAACACTGAAGCTTTCTTT. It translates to CSVSNTEAFF.

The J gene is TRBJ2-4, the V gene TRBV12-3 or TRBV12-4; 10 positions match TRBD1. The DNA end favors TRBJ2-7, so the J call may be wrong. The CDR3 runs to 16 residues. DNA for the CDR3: TGTGCCAGCAGTGCTACGACAGGGGGCTCCACCTACGAGCAGTACTTC. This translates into CASSATTGGSTYEQYF.

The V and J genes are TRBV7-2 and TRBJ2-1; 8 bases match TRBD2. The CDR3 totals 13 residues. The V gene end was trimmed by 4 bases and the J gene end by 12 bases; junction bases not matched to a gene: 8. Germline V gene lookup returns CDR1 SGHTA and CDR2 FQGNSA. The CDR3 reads CASSSEKAGGQFF. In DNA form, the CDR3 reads TGTGCCAGCAGCTCGGAGAAGGCGGGGGGGCAGTTCTTC.

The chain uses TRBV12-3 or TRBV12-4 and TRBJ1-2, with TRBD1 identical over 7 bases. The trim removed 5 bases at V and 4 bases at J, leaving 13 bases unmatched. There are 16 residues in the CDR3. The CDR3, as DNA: TGTGCCAGCAGTCCAGGGACAGCGTTTACCCCCTATGGCTACACCTTC. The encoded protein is CASSPGTAFTPYGYTF.

Written as DNA, the CDR3 is TGTGCCAGCAGAAGTCCGGGGACCCCCTCCCTCCATCAGCCCCAGCATTTT. It encodes CASRSPGTPSLHQPQHF. The rearrangement joins TRBV2 to TRBJ1-5; D possibly corresponds to TRBD1 (5 bases). Germline assignment: CDR1 SNHLY and CDR2 FYNNEI. The V end was cut by 6 bases, the J end by 5 bases, with 23 bases between. This CDR3 has 17 residues.

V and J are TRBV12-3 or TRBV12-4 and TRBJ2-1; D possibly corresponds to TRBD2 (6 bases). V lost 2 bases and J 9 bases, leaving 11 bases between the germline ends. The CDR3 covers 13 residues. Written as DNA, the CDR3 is TGTGCCAGCAGTTTACGCGACGGGAGTGAGCAGTTCTTC. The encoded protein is CASSLRDGSEQFF.

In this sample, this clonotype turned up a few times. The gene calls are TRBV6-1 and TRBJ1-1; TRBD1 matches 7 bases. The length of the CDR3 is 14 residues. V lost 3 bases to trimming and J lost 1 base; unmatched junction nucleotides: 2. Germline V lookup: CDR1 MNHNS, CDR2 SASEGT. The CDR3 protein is CASSEGQWNTEAFF. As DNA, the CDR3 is TGTGCCAGCAGTGAGGGACAGTGGAACACTGAAGCTTTCTTT.

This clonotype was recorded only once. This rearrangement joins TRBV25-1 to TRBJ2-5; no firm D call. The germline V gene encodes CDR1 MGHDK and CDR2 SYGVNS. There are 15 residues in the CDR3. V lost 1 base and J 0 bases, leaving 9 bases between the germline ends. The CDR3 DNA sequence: TGTGCCAGCAGTGAATTCCGGCTCTACCAAGAGACCCAGTACTTC. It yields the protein CASSEFRLYQETQYF.

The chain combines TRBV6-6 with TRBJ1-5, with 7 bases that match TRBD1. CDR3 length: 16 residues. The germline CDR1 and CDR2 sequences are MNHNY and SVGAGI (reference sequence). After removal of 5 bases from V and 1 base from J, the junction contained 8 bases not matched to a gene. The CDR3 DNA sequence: TGTGCCAGCAGTCCAGGGGGGGGGAGAAGCAATCAGCCCCAGCATTTT. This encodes CASSPGGGRSNQPQHF.

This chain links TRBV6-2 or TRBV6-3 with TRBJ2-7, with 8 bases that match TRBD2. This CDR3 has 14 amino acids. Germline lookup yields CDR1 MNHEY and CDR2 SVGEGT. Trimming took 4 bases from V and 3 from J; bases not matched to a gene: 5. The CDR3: CASSFGLAFYEQYF. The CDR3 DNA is TGTGCCAGCAGTTTCGGACTAGCCTTCTACGAGCAGTACTTC.

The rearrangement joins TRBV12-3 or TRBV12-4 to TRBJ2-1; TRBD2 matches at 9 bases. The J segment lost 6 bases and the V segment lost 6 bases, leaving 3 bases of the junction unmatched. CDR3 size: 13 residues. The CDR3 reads CASRQLAGNEQFF. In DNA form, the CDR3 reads TGTGCCAGCAGGCAACTAGCGGGCAATGAGCAGTTCTTC.

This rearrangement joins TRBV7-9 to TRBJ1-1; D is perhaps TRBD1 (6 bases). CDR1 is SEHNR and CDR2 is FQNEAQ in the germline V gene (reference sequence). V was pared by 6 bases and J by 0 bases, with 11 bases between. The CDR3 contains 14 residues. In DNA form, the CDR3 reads TGTGCCAGCAGAGGACAGATAATGAACACTGAAGCTTTCTTT. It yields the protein CASRGQIMNTEAFF.

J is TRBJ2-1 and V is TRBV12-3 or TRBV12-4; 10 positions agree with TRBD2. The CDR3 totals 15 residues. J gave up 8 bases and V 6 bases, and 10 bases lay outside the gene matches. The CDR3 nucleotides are TGTGCCAGCAGCTGGGGGAGCGGGAGGGCTGATGAGCAGTTCTTC. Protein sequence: CASSWGSGRADEQFF.

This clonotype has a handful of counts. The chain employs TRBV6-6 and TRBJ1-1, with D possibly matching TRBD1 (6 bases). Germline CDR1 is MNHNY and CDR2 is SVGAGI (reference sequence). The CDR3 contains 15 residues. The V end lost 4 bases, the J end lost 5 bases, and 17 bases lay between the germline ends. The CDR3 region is CASSSGSGTKTEAFF. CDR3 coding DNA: TGTGCCAGCAGTTCTGGAAGTGGGACAAAGACTGAAGCTTTCTTT.